A selection of T cell receptor beta chains follows, all from one sample in a study of monozygotic twins with inflammatory bowel disease. TCRdb reprocessed the 5' RACE reads and reports one entry per CDR3 protein, with no DNA. The repertoire table contains about 380,000 distinct CDR3 sequences. The sequencing sample was made of blood. Receptor source: a human donor with ulcerative colitis or Crohn's disease, or a healthy co-twin of an affected twin (not recorded which). CDR3s include the opening cysteine and the closing phenylalanine or tryptophan.

V: TRBV4-1
J: TRBJ1-1
CDR3: CASSQDGVAEMNTEAFF

V: TRBV2
J: TRBJ2-1
CDR3: CASRRQGAYNEQFF

V: TRBV5-1
J: TRBJ2-5
CDR3: CASSSGDLETQYF

V: TRBV20-1
J: TRBJ2-1
CDR3: CSASGKSSYNEQFF

V: TRBV28
J: TRBJ2-7
CDR3: CASSSAGTSGAPYEQYF

V: TRBV5-6
J: TRBJ1-6
CDR3: CASSLEGAGRSNSPLHF

V: TRBV7-6
J: TRBJ2-1
CDR3: CASSPVPGKQEQFF

V: TRBV5-1
J: TRBJ2-7
CDR3: CASSSGPSGEQYF

V: TRBV20-1
J: TRBJ2-3
CDR3: CSARGPSGPEDTQYF

V: TRBV5-6
J: TRBJ1-2
CDR3: CASTMTGVDGYTF

V: TRBV6-5
J: TRBJ2-7
CDR3: CASSYAQGGLYEQYF

V: TRBV28
J: TRBJ2-7
CDR3: CASSLFGTGSYEQYF

V: TRBV27
J: TRBJ2-5
CDR3: CASSQGFMSETQYF

V: TRBV25-1
J: TRBJ2-2
CDR3: CASSDQVQGRSGELFF

V: TRBV4-1
J: TRBJ1-4
CDR3: CASSQEASGNEKLFF

V: TRBV5-4
J: TRBJ2-4
CDR3: CASSPTASTGKKNIQYF

V: TRBV12-3/TRBV12-4
J: TRBJ2-1
CDR3: CASSLAGPANEQFF

V: TRBV11-2
J: TRBJ2-7
CDR3: CASSLGGRADRVYF

V: TRBV19
J: TRBJ2-6
CDR3: CASMNQGSSGANVLTF

V: TRBV27
J: TRBJ1-6
CDR3: CASSFTGDSPLHF

V: TRBV20-1
J: TRBJ2-4
CDR3: CSASPGTVDLAKNIQYF

V: TRBV29-1
J: TRBJ2-1
CDR3: CSGKRGASSYNEQFF

V: TRBV5-1
J: TRBJ1-1
CDR3: CASSLSQGASEAFF

V: TRBV12-3/TRBV12-4
J: TRBJ1-1
CDR3: CASSLRGNTEAFF

V: TRBV5-1
J: TRBJ2-7
CDR3: CASSLGGQGNYEQYF

V: TRBV11-2
J: TRBJ2-1
CDR3: CASSLGQRGPRSSYNEQFF

V: TRBV7-9
J: TRBJ2-1
CDR3: CASSQRRTRGYNEQFF

V: TRBV7-2
J: TRBJ1-6
CDR3: CASSFVPGLIYNSPLHF

V: TRBV12-3/TRBV12-4
J: TRBJ2-7
CDR3: CASSLYGAGTYWEQYF

V: TRBV4-1
J: TRBJ1-4
CDR3: CASSQFGTGPNEKLFF

V: TRBV4-1
J: TRBJ2-7
CDR3: CASSQLPGLSYEQYF

V: TRBV10-3
J: TRBJ2-7
CDR3: CAIRGTGAPYEQYF

V: TRBV29-1
J: TRBJ1-1
CDR3: CSVWTGGNTEAFF

V: TRBV12-3/TRBV12-4
J: TRBJ2-3
CDR3: CASKRQGGNTDTQYF

V: TRBV3-1
J: TRBJ1-1
CDR3: CASSLRGTENTEAFF

V: TRBV20-1
J: TRBJ1-5
CDR3: CSARAGASNQPQHF

V: TRBV6-1
J: TRBJ2-6
CDR3: CASSKGWGEESGANVLTF

V: TRBV27
J: TRBJ2-1
CDR3: CASSSLRPSGDGTRNSYNEQFF

V: TRBV4-1
J: TRBJ2-7
CDR3: CASSPRTGETYEQYF

V: TRBV5-4
J: TRBJ2-2
CDR3: CASSFGSEVGGLFF

V: TRBV5-1
J: TRBJ1-3
CDR3: CASSSQAGGNTIYF

V: TRBV29-1
J: TRBJ1-6
CDR3: CSVLDRVGAPLHF

V: TRBV11-3
J: TRBJ2-1
CDR3: CASSLDRSGANEQFF

V: TRBV3-1
J: TRBJ2-1
CDR3: CASSNRDRGMRSYNEQFF

V: TRBV7-2
J: TRBJ2-3
CDR3: CASSQRTLLPADTQYF

V: TRBV4-3
J: TRBJ2-7
CDR3: CASSQGGGQNSYEQYF

V: TRBV7-3
J: TRBJ2-1
CDR3: CASSPTGQGNNEQFF

V: TRBV2
J: TRBJ2-7
CDR3: CASRDPGQGTPEQYF

V: TRBV5-1
J: TRBJ1-5
CDR3: CASSLDTRRGAPNGNQPQHF

V: TRBV6-1
J: TRBJ2-7
CDR3: CGTRRTSSSYEQYF

V: TRBV7-2
J: TRBJ2-7
CDR3: CASSSRTGMGEQYF

V: TRBV7-2
J: TRBJ1-2
CDR3: CASSLRDRTNYGYTF